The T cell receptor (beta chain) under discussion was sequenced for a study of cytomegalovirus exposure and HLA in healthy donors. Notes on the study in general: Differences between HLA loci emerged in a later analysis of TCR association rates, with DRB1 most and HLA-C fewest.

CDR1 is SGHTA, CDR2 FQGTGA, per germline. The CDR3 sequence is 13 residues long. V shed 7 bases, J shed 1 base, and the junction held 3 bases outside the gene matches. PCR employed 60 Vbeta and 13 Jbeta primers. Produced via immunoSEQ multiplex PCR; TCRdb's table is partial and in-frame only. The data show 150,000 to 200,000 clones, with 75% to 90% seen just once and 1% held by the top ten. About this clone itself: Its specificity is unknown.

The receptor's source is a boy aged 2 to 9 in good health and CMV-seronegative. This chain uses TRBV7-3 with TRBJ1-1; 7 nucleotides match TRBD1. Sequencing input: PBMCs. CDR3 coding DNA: TGTGCCAGCACCAGGGGGGCGAACACTGAAGCTTTCTTT. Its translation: CASTRGANTEAFF.